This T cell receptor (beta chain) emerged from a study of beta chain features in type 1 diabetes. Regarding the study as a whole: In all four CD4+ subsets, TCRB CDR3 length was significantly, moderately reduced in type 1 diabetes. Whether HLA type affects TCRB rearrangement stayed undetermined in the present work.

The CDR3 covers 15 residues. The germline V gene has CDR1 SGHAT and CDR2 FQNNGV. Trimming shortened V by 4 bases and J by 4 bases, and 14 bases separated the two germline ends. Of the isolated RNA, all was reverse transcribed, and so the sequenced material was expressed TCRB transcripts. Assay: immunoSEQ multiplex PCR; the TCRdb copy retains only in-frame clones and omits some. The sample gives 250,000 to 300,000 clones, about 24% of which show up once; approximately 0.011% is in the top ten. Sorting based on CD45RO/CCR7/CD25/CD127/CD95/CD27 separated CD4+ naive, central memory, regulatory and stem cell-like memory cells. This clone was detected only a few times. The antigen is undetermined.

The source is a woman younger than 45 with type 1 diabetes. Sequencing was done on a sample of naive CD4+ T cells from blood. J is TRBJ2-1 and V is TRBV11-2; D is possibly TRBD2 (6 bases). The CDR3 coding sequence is TGTGCCAGCAGCTCCCGGGACGGACTATACAATGAGCAGTTCTTC. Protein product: CASSSRDGLYNEQFF.